This is a list of T cell receptor beta chains from one sample in a study of technical replicates of blood from a few donors. Some clones are missing from TCRdb's copy, which holds only in-frame ones; the method was immunoSEQ multiplex PCR. The table lists roughly 70,000 clones, about 94% of them singletons. The sample was T cells isolated from PBMCs. The receptors were sampled from a human donor in good health. The CDR3 runs from the conserved cysteine through the conserved F or W. A D gene is named only where the DNA matches it firmly. Size is omitted from some rows. Given values are once, few, many or a class for expanded clones.

j_call clone_size d_call v_call cdr3_aa cdr3_nt
TRBJ1-1 . . TRBV18 CASSRQGPNTEAFF TGTGCCAGCTCCCGTCAGGGCCCGAACACTGAAGCTTTCTTT
TRBJ2-3 . TRBD2 TRBV2 CASTISAGGFTDTQYF TGTGCCAGCACTATCTCAGCGGGAGGATTCACAGATACGCAGTATTTT
TRBJ2-5 . . TRBV7-2 CASSLSRETQYF TGTGCCAGCAGCTTATCTAGAGAGACCCAGTACTTC
TRBJ1-5 . TRBD1 TRBV4-1 CASSPAGTANQPQHF TGCGCCAGCAGCCCGGCGGGGACAGCGAATCAGCCCCAGCATTTT
TRBJ1-2 . TRBD1 TRBV4-2 CASSQIDWDRDGYTF TGTGCCAGCAGCCAAATAGATTGGGACAGGGATGGCTACACCTTC
TRBJ2-1 . TRBD1 TRBV18 CASSPDRGSDNEQFF TGTGCCAGCTCACCGGACAGGGGATCAGACAATGAGCAGTTCTTC
TRBJ1-2 . . TRBV10-1 CASSESSDSFSGYTF TGCGCCAGCAGTGAGTCGAGCGATTCCTTCAGTGGCTACACCTTC
TRBJ2-7 . TRBD1 TRBV30 CAGGTGVSYEQYF TGTGCCGGTGGGACAGGGGTTTCCTACGAGCAGTACTTC
TRBJ2-3 . . TRBV4-2 CASSQQILSRSADTQYF TGTGCCAGCAGCCAACAAATACTCTCTCGGTCCGCAGATACGCAGTATTTT
TRBJ2-7 . TRBD2 TRBV5-4 CASSLTGLGHYEQYF TGTGCCAGCAGCCTAACGGGACTAGGACACTACGAGCAGTACTTC
TRBJ2-2 . . TRBV27 CASRHAGTGELFF TGTGCCAGCAGACATGCGGGAACCGGGGAGCTGTTTTTT
TRBJ2-7 . . TRBV28 CASTMGGRQDEQYF TGTGCCAGCACCATGGGGGGGAGACAGGACGAGCAGTACTTC
TRBJ1-2 . TRBD1 TRBV18 CASSPLDRVIGYTF TGTGCCAGCTCACCGCTGGACAGGGTTATTGGCTACACCTTC
TRBJ1-5 . . TRBV19 CASSMPRGSANQPQHF TGTGCCAGTAGTATGCCCCGGGGGTCCGCCAATCAGCCCCAGCATTTT
TRBJ1-1 . . TRBV29-1 CSVGRGAGSAEAFF TGCAGCGTTGGGCGTGGGGCGGGATCGGCTGAAGCTTTCTTT
TRBJ2-1 . TRBD1 TRBV29-1 CSGDRGSYNEQFF TGCAGCGGTGACAGGGGTTCCTACAATGAGCAGTTCTTC
TRBJ2-3 . . TRBV4-1 CASSPAGAGASTDTQYF TGCGCCAGCAGCCCGGCAGGGGCAGGGGCTAGCACAGATACGCAGTATTTT
TRBJ2-5 once TRBD1 TRBV19 CASTTGEETQYF TGTGCCAGCACGACAGGGGAAGAGACCCAGTACTTC
TRBJ1-2 . . TRBV6-1 CASSEGRAVDGYTF TGTGCCAGCAGTGAGGGCAGGGCCGTCGATGGCTACACCTTC
TRBJ2-1 . . TRBV10-1 CASRGGSYNEQFF TGCGCCAGCAGAGGAGGGTCCTACAATGAGCAGTTCTTC
TRBJ1-5 . TRBD1 TRBV4-1 CASSQGRGRDQPQHF TGCGCCAGCAGCCAAGGGAGGGGGCGGGATCAGCCCCAGCATTTT
TRBJ2-3 once TRBD2 TRBV7-6 CASSLVAGGPSTDTQYF TGTGCCAGCAGCTTAGTGGCGGGAGGGCCGAGCACAGATACGCAGTATTTT
TRBJ2-1 . . TRBV9 CASSETAFSYNEQFF TGTGCCAGCAGCGAAACAGCTTTCTCCTACAATGAGCAGTTCTTC
TRBJ1-2 . TRBD1 TRBV28 CASSLGTGRNRGYTF TGTGCCAGCAGTTTGGGGACAGGGAGAAACCGTGGCTACACCTTC
TRBJ1-2 . . TRBV28 CASSPNRDDYGYTF TGTGCCAGCAGTCCTAACAGGGACGACTATGGCTACACCTTC
TRBJ2-2 . . TRBV7-3 CASSRLGAGELFF TGTGCCAGCAGTAGACTAGGGGCCGGGGAGCTGTTTTTT
TRBJ2-5 . TRBD2 TRBV9 CASSVLAGQETQYF TGTGCCAGCAGCGTACTAGCGGGACAAGAGACCCAGTACTTC
TRBJ1-4 . . TRBV11-3 CASSPGAGANEKLFF TGTGCCAGCAGCCCTGGGGCAGGGGCTAATGAAAAACTGTTTTTT
TRBJ1-1 . . TRBV6-1 CASSEGRENTEAFF TGTGCCAGCAGTGAAGGACGGGAGAACACTGAAGCTTTCTTT
TRBJ1-4 . . TRBV29-1 CSVVQNEKLFF TGCAGCGTTGTTCAGAATGAAAAACTGTTTTTT
TRBJ2-7 few TRBD1 TRBV19 CASSADRGRYEQYF TGTGCCAGTAGTGCGGACAGGGGGCGCTACGAGCAGTACTTC
TRBJ1-5 . TRBD1 TRBV6-9 CASSFLTGKRCSNQPQHF TGTGCCAGCAGTTTTTTGACAGGGAAGAGGTGCAGCAATCAGCCCCAGCATTTT
TRBJ1-1 . . TRBV5-4 CASSFSQEAFF TGTGCCAGCAGCTTTTCTCAGGAAGCTTTCTTT